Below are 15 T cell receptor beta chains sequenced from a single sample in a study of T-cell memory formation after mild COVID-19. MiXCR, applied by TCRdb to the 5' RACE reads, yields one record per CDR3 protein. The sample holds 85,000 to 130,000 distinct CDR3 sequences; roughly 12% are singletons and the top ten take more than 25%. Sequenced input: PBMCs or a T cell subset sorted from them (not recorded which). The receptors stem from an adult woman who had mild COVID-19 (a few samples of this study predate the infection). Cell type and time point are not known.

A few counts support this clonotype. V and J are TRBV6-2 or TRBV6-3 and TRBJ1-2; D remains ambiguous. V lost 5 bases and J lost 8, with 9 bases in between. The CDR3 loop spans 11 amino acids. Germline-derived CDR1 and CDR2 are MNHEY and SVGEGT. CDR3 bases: TGTGCCAGCAGTGACACTGGGGGCTACACCTTC. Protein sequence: CASSDTGGYTF.

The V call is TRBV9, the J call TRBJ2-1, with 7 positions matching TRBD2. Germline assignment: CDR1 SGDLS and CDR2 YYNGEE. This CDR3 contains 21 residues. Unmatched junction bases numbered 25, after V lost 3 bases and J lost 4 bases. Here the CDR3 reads CASSGTSGMGGMVYPYNEQFF. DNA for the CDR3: TGTGCCAGCAGCGGGACGAGCGGGATGGGAGGGATGGTGTACCCTTACAATGAGCAGTTCTTC.

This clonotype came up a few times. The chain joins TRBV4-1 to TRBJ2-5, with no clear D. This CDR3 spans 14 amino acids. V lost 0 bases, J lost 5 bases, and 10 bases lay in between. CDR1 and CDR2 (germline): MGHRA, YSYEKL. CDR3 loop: CASSQDVAVETQYF. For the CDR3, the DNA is TGCGCCAGCAGCCAAGATGTGGCAGTTGAGACCCAGTACTTC.

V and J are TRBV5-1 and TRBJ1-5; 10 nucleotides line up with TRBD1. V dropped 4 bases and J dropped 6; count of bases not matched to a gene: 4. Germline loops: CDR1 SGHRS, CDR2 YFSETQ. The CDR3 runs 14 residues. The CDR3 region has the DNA TGCGCCAGCAGCATCGGACAGGGGGTTCAGCCCCAGCATTTT. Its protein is CASSIGQGVQPQHF.

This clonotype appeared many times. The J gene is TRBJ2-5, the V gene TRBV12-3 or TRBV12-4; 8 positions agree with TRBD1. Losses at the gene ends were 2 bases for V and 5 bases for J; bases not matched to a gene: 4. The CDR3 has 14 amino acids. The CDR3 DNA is TGTGCCAGCAGTTTATCAGGGGGCCTGGAGACCCAGTACTTC. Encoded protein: CASSLSGGLETQYF.

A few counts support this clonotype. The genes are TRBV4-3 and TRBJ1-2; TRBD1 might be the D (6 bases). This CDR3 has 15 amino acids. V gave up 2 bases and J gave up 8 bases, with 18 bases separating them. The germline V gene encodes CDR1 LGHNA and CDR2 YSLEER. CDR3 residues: CASSQIRTAGSGYTF. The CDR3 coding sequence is TGCGCCAGCAGCCAAATCCGGACAGCCGGCTCGGGCTACACCTTC.

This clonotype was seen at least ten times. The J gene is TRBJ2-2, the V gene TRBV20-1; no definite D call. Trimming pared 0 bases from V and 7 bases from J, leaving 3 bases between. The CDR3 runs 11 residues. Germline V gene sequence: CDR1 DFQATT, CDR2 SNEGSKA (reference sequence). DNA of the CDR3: TGCAGTGCTAGAGAGGGCGGGGAGCTGTTTTTT. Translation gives CSAREGGELFF.

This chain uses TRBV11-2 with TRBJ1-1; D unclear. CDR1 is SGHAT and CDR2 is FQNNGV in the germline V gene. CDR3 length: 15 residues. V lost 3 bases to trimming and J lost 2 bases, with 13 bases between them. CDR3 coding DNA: TGTGCCAGCAGCTTCAGTGGAGGGTTAAACACTGAAGCTTTCTTT. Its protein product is CASSFSGGLNTEAFF.

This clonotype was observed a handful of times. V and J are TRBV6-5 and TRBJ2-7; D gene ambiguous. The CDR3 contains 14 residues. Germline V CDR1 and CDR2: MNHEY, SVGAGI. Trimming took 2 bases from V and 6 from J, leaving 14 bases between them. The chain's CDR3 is CASSYDGAWGEQYF. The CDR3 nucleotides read TGTGCCAGCAGTTACGACGGAGCCTGGGGCGAGCAGTACTTC.

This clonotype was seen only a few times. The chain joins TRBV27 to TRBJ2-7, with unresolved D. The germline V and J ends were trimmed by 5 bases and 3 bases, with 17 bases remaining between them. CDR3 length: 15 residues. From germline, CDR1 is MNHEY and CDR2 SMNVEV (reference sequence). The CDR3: CASSRLETINYEQYF. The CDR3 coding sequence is TGTGCCAGCAGTCGTCTCGAGACAATCAACTACGAGCAGTACTTC.

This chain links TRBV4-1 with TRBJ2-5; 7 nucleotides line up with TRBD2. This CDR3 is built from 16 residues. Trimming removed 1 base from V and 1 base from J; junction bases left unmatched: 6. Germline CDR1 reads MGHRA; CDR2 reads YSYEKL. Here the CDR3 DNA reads TGCGCCAGCAGCCAAGGTCTAGCGGCAGGCCAAGAGACCCAGTACTTC. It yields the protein CASSQGLAAGQETQYF.

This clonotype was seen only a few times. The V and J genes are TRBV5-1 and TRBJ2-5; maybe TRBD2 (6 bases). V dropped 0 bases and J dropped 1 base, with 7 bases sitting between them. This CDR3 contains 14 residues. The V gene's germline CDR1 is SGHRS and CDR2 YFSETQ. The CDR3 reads CASSLGSGQETQYF. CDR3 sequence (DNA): TGCGCCAGCAGCTTGGGTAGCGGCCAAGAGACCCAGTACTTC. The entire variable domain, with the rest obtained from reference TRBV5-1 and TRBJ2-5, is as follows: KAGVTQTPRYLIKTRGQQVTLSCSPISGHRSVSWYQQTPGQGLQFLFEYFSETQRNKGNFPGRFSGRQFSNSRSEMNVSTLELGDSALYLCASSLGSGQETQYFGPGTRLLVL.

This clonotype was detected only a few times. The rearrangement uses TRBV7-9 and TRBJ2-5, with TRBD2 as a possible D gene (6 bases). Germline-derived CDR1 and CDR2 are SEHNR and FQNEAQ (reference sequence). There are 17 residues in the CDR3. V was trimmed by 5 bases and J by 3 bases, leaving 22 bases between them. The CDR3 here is CASSPHFGGAGEETQYF. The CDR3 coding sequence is TGTGCCAGCAGCCCCCATTTCGGGGGAGCTGGGGAAGAGACCCAGTACTTC. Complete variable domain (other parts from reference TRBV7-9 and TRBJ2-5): DTGVSQNPRHKITKRGQNVTFRCDPISEHNRLYWYRQTLGQGPEFLTYFQNEAQLEKSRLLSDRFSAERPKGSFSTLEIQRTEQGDSAMYLCASSPHFGGAGEETQYFGPGTRLLVL.

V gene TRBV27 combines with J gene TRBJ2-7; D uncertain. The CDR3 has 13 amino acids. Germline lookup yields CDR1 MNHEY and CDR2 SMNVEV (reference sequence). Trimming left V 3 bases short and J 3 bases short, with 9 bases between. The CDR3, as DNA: TGTGCCAGCAGTTTGGGTCAGTTCTACGAGCAGTACTTC. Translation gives CASSLGQFYEQYF.

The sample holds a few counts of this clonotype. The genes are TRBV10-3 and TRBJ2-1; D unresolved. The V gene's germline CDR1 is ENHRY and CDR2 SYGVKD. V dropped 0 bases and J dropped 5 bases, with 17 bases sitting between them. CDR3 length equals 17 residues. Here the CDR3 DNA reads TGTGCCATCAGTGAGTCGAGTAGTGACCGATTAAACAATGAGCAGTTCTTC. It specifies CAISESSSDRLNNEQFF.